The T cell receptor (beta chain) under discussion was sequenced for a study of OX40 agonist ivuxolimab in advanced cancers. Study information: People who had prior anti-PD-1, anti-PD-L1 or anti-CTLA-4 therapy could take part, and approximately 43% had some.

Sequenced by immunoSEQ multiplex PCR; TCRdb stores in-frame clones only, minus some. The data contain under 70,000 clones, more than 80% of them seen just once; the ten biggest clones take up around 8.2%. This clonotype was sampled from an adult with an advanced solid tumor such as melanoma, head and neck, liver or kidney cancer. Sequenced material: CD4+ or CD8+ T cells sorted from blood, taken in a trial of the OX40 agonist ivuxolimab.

The CDR3 region is CATEVGANGYTF. CDR3 DNA sequence: TGTGCCACAGAAGTGGGGGCGAATGGCTACACCTTC. The chain joins TRBV28 to TRBJ1-2; a weak D match, TRBD1 (6 bases). Germline CDR1 MDHEN, CDR2 SYDVKM. The V gene lost 10 bases and the J gene lost 6 bases, with 15 bases spanning the gap. The CDR3 totals 12 residues.